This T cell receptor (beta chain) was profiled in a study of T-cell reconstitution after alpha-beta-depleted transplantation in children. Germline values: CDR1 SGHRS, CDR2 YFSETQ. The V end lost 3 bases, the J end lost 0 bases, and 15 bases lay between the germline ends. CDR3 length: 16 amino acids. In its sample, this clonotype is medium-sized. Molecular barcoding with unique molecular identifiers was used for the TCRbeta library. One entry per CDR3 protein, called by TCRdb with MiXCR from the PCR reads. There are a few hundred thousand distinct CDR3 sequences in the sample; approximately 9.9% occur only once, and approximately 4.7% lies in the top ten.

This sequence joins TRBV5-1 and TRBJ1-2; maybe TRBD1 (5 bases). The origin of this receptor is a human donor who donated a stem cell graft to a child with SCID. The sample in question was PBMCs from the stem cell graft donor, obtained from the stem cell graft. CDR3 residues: CASSSYHRSPNYGYTF. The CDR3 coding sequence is TGCGCCAGCAGCTCGTACCACAGGAGTCCTAACTATGGCTACACCTTC.